The clone carrying this T cell receptor (beta chain) was seen only once. Its antigen is not known. The record originates from a study of beta chain features in type 1 diabetes. The sequenced template was cDNA made from the entire isolated RNA. Around 4 million reads per sample were averaged for naive, central memory and regulatory samples. Assay: immunoSEQ multiplex PCR; the TCRdb copy retains only in-frame clones and omits some. The sample holds over 120,000 clones; around a tenth are singletons and the top ten take roughly 0.7%. Whole-study findings and limits: Patients with Type 1 diabetes showed moderately but significantly shorter TCRB CDR3s in all four CD4+ subsets. Overrepresentation of cells with high TCR expression could result from cDNA sequencing.

The J segment lost 10 bases and the V segment lost 5 bases, leaving 9 bases of the junction unmatched. CDR1 is SGHAT and CDR2 is FQNNGV in the germline V gene. The CDR3 spans 16 residues. Donors underwent one heparinised blood draw, about 120 mL on average. The material sequenced was central memory CD4+ T cells from blood. The chain uses TRBV11-2 and TRBJ1-6; 12 bases are shared with TRBD1. The receptor comes from a man aged 18 to 35 in good health. CDR3 amino acids: CASSPRGQGAASPLHF. The CDR3 region has the DNA TGTGCCAGCAGCCCAAGGGGACAGGGGGCCGCGTCACCCCTCCACTTT.